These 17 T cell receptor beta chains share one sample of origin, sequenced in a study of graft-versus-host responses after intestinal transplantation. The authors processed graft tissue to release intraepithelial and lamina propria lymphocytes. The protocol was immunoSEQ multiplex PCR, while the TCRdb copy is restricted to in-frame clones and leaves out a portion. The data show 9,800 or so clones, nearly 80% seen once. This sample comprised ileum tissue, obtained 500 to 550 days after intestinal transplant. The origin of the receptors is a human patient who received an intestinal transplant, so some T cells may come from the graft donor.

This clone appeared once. This CDR3 is CASSQLADNEQFF. For the CDR3, the DNA is TGTGCCAGCAGCCAACTAGCGGACAATGAGCAGTTCTTC. The V and J genes are TRBV11-3 and TRBJ2-1; TRBD2 matches at 8 bases. Looked up from germline, CDR1 is SGHNT and CDR2 is YENEEA. CDR3 size: 13 residues. V lost 5 bases, J lost 5 bases, and 2 bases stayed unmatched.

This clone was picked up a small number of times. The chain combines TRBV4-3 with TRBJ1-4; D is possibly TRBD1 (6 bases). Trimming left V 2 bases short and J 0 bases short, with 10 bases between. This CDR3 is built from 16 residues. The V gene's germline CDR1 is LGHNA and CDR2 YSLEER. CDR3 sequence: CASSQRTAATNEKLFF. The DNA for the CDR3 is TGCGCCAGCAGCCAACGGACAGCTGCAACTAATGAAAAACTGTTTTTT.

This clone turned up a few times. CDR3 sequence (DNA): TGCGCCAGCAGCCCGGGTCAGGGTATCTACGAGCAGTACTTC. Its translation: CASSPGQGIYEQYF. This rearrangement joins TRBV5-1 to TRBJ2-7; tentatively, D is TRBD1 (5 bases). The germline CDR1 and CDR2 sequences are SGHRS and YFSETQ. The CDR3 covers 14 residues. The V end was cut by 4 bases, the J end by 3 bases, with 14 bases between.

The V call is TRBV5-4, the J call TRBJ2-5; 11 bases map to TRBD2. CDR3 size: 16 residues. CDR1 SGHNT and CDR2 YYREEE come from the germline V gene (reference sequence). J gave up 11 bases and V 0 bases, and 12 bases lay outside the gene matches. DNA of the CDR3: TGTGCCAGCAGCTTGGCTCCGACTAGCGGGAAGGATGAGCAGTACTTC. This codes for CASSLAPTSGKDEQYF.

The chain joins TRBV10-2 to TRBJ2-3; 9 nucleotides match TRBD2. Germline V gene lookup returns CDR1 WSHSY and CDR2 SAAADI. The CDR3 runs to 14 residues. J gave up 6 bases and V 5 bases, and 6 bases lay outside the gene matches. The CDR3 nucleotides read TGCGCCAGCAGTTATAGCGGGGGAGGGGATACGCAGTATTTT. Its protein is CASSYSGGGDTQYF.

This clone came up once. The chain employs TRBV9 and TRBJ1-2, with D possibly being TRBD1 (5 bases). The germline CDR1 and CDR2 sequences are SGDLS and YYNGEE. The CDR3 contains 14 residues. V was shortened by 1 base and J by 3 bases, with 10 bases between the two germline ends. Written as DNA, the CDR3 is TGTGCCAGCAGCGTAAGGACGGGGCACTATGGCTACACCTTC. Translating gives CASSVRTGHYGYTF.

The DNA of the CDR3 is TGTGCCAGCAGCCCCCCCAAGGTCCTACTCTACGAGCAGTACTTC. The encoded protein is CASSPPKVLLYEQYF. The V call is TRBV28, the J call TRBJ2-7; D unresolved. Trimming took off 6 bases at V and 3 bases at J, with 18 bases between the two ends. Germline CDR1 reads MDHEN; CDR2 reads SYDVKM. The CDR3 contains 15 residues. The full variable domain, rest sourced from reference TRBV28 and TRBJ2-7, is DVKVTQSSRYLVKRTGEKVFLECVQDMDHENMFWYRQDPGLGLRLIYFSYDVKMKEKGDIPEGYSVSREKKERFSLILESASTNQTSMYLCASSPPKVLLYEQYFGPGTRLTVT.

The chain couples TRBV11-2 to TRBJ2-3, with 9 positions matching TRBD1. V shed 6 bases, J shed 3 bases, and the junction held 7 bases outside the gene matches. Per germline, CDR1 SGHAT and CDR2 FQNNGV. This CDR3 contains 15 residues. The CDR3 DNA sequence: TGTGCCAGCAGGGTCGGGACAGGGACAACAGATACGCAGTATTTT. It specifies CASRVGTGTTDTQYF.

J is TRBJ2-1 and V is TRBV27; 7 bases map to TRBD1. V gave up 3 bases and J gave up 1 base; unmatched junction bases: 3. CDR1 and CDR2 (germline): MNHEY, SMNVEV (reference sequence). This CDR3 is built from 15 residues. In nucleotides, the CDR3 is TGTGCCAGCAGTTTCGAGGGACAGTCCTACAATGAGCAGTTCTTC. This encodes CASSFEGQSYNEQFF.

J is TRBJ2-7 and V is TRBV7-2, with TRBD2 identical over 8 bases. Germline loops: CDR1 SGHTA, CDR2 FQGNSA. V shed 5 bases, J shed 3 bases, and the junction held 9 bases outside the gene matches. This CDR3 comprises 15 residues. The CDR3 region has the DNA TGTGCCAGCAGCCCAGGCGGGACTAGTAGCTACGAGCAGTACTTC. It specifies CASSPGGTSSYEQYF. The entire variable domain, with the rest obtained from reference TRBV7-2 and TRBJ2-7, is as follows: GAGVSQSPSNKVTEKGKDVELRCDPISGHTALYWYRQSLGQGLEFLIYFQGNSAPDKSGLPSDRFSAERTGGSVSTLTIQRTQQEDSAVYLCASSPGGTSSYEQYFGPGTRLTVT.

The CDR3 protein is CASSWGRGGTEAFF. CDR3 coding DNA: TGTGCCAGCAGTTGGGGCCGGGGCGGCACTGAAGCTTTCTTT. The V gene is TRBV6-5, the J gene TRBJ1-1; weak D call: TRBD1 (5 bases). V gave up 4 bases and J gave up 4 bases, with 13 bases separating them. The CDR3 length is 14 residues. CDR1 is MNHEY and CDR2 is SVGAGI in the germline V gene.

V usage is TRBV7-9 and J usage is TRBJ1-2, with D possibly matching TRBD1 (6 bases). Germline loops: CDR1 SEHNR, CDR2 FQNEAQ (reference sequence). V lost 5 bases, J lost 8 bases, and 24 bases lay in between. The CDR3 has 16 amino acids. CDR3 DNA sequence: TGTGCCAGCAGCGGCTACAGGGCCGCTCGGTTTTTGGGCTACACCTTC. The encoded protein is CASSGYRAARFLGYTF.

CDR3 loop: CASSPTDLGQEQFF. Here the CDR3 DNA reads TGTGCCAGCAGCCCTACGGACCTAGGGCAAGAGCAGTTCTTC. The chain uses TRBV5-4 and TRBJ2-1; D remains ambiguous. The CDR3 extends over 14 amino acids. Germline CDR1 and CDR2: SGHNT and YYREEE (reference sequence). Trimming shortened V by 4 bases and J by 10 bases, and 18 bases separated the two germline ends.

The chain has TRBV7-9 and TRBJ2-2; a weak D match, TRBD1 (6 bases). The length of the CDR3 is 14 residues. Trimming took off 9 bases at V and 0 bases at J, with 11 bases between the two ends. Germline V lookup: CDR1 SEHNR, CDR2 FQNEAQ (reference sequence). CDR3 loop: CASSGTPNTGELFF. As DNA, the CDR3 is TGTGCCAGTTCCGGGACACCGAACACCGGGGAGCTGTTTTTT.

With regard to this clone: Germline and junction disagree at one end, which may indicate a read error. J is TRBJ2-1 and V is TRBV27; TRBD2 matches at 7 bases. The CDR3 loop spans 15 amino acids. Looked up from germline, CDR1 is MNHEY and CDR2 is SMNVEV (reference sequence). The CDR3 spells CASSSSGTTHNGQFF. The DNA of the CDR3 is TGTGCCAGCAGTTCGTCGGGGACTACTCACAATGGGCAGTTCTTC.

Here the CDR3 DNA reads TGCGCCAGCAGCACGGGACTAGCGGAGCAGTACTTC. It is translated as CASSTGLAEQYF. The V gene is TRBV5-1, the J gene TRBJ2-7, with TRBD2 matching over 10 bases. The CDR3 is made up of 12 amino acids. Germline trimming cut 4 bases from V and 7 bases from J; bases unmatched to any gene: 2. Germline V gene data show CDR1 as SGHRS and CDR2 as YFSETQ.

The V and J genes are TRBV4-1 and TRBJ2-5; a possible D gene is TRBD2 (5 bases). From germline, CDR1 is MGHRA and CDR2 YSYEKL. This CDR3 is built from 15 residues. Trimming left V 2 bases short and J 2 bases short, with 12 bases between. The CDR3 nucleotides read TGCGCCAGCAGCCAACAGCCGGGGTCACAAGAGACCCAGTACTTC. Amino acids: CASSQQPGSQETQYF.